A selection of T cell receptor beta chains follows, all from one sample in a study of T cells in Graves' hyperthyroidism and ophthalmopathy. TCRdb fed the multiplex PCR reads into MiXCR, producing one record per CDR3 protein. This sample yields 450,000 to 700,000 distinct CDR3 sequences, of which 40% to 55% are seen a single time; more than 7.5% belongs to the top ten. Sequenced: peripheral blood or thyroid tissue (not recorded which). The source is a woman under 30 with Graves' hyperthyroidism. Both conserved end residues are part of each CDR3. Fields, in order: CDR3 length, clone size, V gene, D gene, J gene, CDR3 protein, CDR3 DNA. D genes are given only for firm matches. Size is omitted from some rows. Given values are once, few, many or a class for expanded clones.

>14|many|TRBV12-3/TRBV12-4|TRBD1|TRBJ2-7
CASRTGTGHSEQYF
TGTGCCAGCAGAACCGGGACAGGGCACTCCGAGCAGTACTTC
>14|many|TRBV7-2|-|TRBJ1-4
CASSPEENREKLFF
TGTGCCAGCAGCCCGGAGGAAAATAGGGAAAAACTGTTTTTT
>16|many|TRBV7-2|-|TRBJ2-7
CASRLEVGHPLPEQYF
TGTGCCAGCAGATTAGAAGTCGGACACCCTCTGCCCGAGCAGTACTTC
>14|many|TRBV6-6|TRBD1|TRBJ1-4
CASSSRTGDEKLFF
TGTGCCAGCAGTTCCAGGACAGGGGATGAAAAACTGTTTTTT
>15|many|TRBV6-5|TRBD2|TRBJ2-5
CASNPSGRAWETQYF
TGTGCCAGCAACCCCAGCGGGAGGGCCTGGGAGACCCAGTACTTC
>13|-|TRBV20-1|-|TRBJ1-4
CSARKGYNEKLFF
TGCAGTGCTAGAAAAGGGTATAATGAAAAACTGTTTTTT
>15|-|TRBV2|-|TRBJ1-3
CASSDKRGAGNTIYF
TGTGCCAGCAGTGATAAACGTGGGGCTGGAAACACCATATATTTT
>17|many|TRBV7-9|-|TRBJ1-1
CASKRFPIDELNTEAFF
TGTGCCAGCAAGCGGTTTCCAATAGACGAATTGAACACTGAAGCTTTCTTT
>14|many|TRBV30|-|TRBJ1-4
CAWTDGTVNEKLFF
TGTGCCTGGACGGATGGGACGGTGAATGAAAAACTGTTTTTT
>16|-|TRBV5-1|-|TRBJ1-4
CASSLASGTTDEKLFF
TGCGCCAGCAGCTTGGCTAGCGGGACAACAGATGAAAAACTGTTTTTT
>14|-|TRBV2|-|TRBJ2-2
CASRSSRDTGELFF
TGTGCCAGCAGGTCTTCGCGGGACACCGGGGAGCTGTTTTTT
>11|-|TRBV20-1|-|TRBJ2-4
CSAGFLDIQYF
TGCAGTGCAGGGTTTCTAGACATTCAGTACTTC
>13|few|TRBV12-3/TRBV12-4|TRBD1|TRBJ2-5
CASSFGTGGTQYF
TGTGCCAGCAGTTTCGGGACAGGGGGAACCCAGTACTTC
>16|many|TRBV4-1|TRBD1|TRBJ1-6
CASSQMETGGHSPLHF
TGCGCCAGCAGCCAGATGGAGACAGGGGGACATTCACCCCTCCACTTT
>14|once|TRBV29-1|TRBD1|TRBJ2-2
CSVYGTANTGELFF
TGCAGCGTTTACGGGACAGCGAACACCGGGGAGCTGTTTTTT
>14|many|TRBV7-2|-|TRBJ2-5
CASSLWQQKETQYF
TGTGCCAGCAGCTTGTGGCAACAAAAAGAGACCCAGTACTTC
>11|many|TRBV5-6|-|TRBJ2-5
CASSLGAIQYF
TGTGCCAGCAGCTTGGGAGCTATCCAGTACTTC
>14|many|TRBV7-8|-|TRBJ1-1
CASSLVVQGPEAFF
TGTGCCAGCAGCTTAGTAGTCCAGGGACCTGAAGCTTTCTTT
>17|-|TRBV25-1|-|TRBJ1-6
CAWSSTRRGRYNSPLHF
TGTGCCTGGAGTTCCACCCGACGGGGTCGGTATAATTCACCCCTCCACTTT
>15|few|TRBV29-1|TRBD1|TRBJ2-1
CSVEVGGRGGREQFF
TGCAGCGTTGAAGTTGGGGGAAGAGGGGGCCGGGAGCAGTTCTTC
>14|once|TRBV10-3|-|TRBJ1-2
CAISAGGDSYGYTF
TGTGCCATCAGTGCCGGGGGGGATAGCTATGGCTACACCTTC
>11|-|TRBV20-1|-|TRBJ2-1
CGARMGVEQFF
TGCGGTGCTAGAATGGGCGTAGAGCAGTTCTTC
>16|-|TRBV7-2|TRBD2|TRBJ2-2
CASSKRTSGNTGELFF
TGTGCCAGCAGCAAACGGACTAGCGGGAACACCGGGGAGCTGTTTTTT
>12|once|TRBV29-1|-|TRBJ2-7
CSVERGWYEQYF
TGCAGCGTTGAAAGAGGGTGGTACGAGCAGTACTTC
>12|-|TRBV20-1|-|TRBJ1-1
CSASSTNTEAFF
TGCAGTGCTTCCAGCACGAACACTGAAGCTTTCTTT
>16|-|TRBV5-8|-|TRBJ1-1
CASSVTRAVMNTEAFF
TGTGCCAGCAGCGTGACGCGGGCAGTCATGAACACTGAAGCTTTCTTT
>14|many|TRBV6-5|-|TRBJ1-2
CASSYSGLNGGYTF
TGTGCCAGCAGTTACTCAGGACTAAACGGCGGCTACACCTTC
>14|many|TRBV6-2/TRBV6-3|-|TRBJ2-5
CASKDRPFQETQYF
TGTGCCAGCAAAGACAGACCCTTCCAAGAGACCCAGTACTTC
>14|many|TRBV5-4|-|TRBJ1-2
CASSPGAKEDGYTF
TGTGCCAGCAGTCCTGGGGCCAAGGAGGATGGCTACACCTTC
>13|-|TRBV24-1|-|TRBJ2-1
CATSDAKYNEQFF
TGTGCCACCAGTGATGCAAAGTACAATGAGCAGTTCTTC
>10|-|TRBV2|-|TRBJ1-2
CASRGRFDTF
TGTGCCAGCAGGGGCAGGTTTGACACCTTC
>15|few|TRBV5-1|-|TRBJ1-5
CASSLQGSSNQPQHF
TGCGCCAGCAGCTTGCAGGGGTCAAGCAATCAGCCCCAGCATTTT
>14|-|TRBV7-9|-|TRBJ1-2
CASSAPGQNYGYTF
TGTGCCAGCAGCGCCCCGGGACAAAACTATGGCTACACCTTC
>13|many|TRBV27|TRBD1|TRBJ1-2
CASRPPGTGLWTF
TGTGCCAGCAGGCCACCCGGGACAGGGCTGTGGACCTTC
>12|-|TRBV2|-|TRBJ1-2
CAPVRADYGYTF
TGTGCCCCCGTCCGGGCCGACTATGGCTACACCTTC
>15|few|TRBV12-3/TRBV12-4|TRBD1|TRBJ1-3
CASSLRGQERNTIYF
TGTGCCAGCAGTTTAAGGGGACAGGAGCGAAACACCATATATTTT
>15|many|TRBV20-1|TRBD1|TRBJ1-5
CSARDSGGLYQPQHF
TGCAGTGCTAGAGATTCAGGGGGCCTTTATCAGCCCCAGCATTTT
>13|-|TRBV2|TRBD1|TRBJ1-2
CASRLGQGHGYTF
TGTGCCAGCAGATTGGGACAGGGTCATGGCTACACCTTC
>14|-|TRBV7-3|TRBD1|TRBJ1-2
CASSFPGQGSDYTF
TGTGCCAGCAGCTTCCCGGGACAGGGGTCTGACTACACCTTC
>12|-|TRBV5-8|TRBD1|TRBJ2-5
CTSSLTGETQYF
TGTACCAGCAGCTTGACAGGGGAGACCCAGTACTTC
>13|many|TRBV5-6|-|TRBJ2-7
CASSSEITYEQYF
TGTGCCAGCAGCTCCGAAATCACCTACGAGCAGTACTTC
>14|few|TRBV6-1|-|TRBJ2-2
CASRGLWDTGELFF
TGTGCCAGCAGGGGGCTCTGGGACACCGGGGAGCTGTTTTTT
>11|-|TRBV2|-|TRBJ1-1
CASFPDTEAFF
TGTGCCAGCTTCCCTGACACTGAAGCTTTCTTT
>12|-|TRBV2|-|TRBJ2-4
CASSEERNIQYF
TGTGCCAGCAGTGAAGAGAGAAACATTCAGTACTTC
>19|-|TRBV20-1|-|TRBJ2-5
CSARGQNYGYTFGSGTQYF
-
>13|many|TRBV4-1|-|TRBJ2-7
CASSQEKGSEQYF
TGCGCCAGCAGCCAAGAAAAAGGCAGCGAGCAGTACTTC
>15|many|TRBV7-3|-|TRBJ2-5
CASSRGGAGEETQYF
TGTGCCAGCAGTAGAGGTGGCGCCGGAGAAGAGACCCAGTACTTC